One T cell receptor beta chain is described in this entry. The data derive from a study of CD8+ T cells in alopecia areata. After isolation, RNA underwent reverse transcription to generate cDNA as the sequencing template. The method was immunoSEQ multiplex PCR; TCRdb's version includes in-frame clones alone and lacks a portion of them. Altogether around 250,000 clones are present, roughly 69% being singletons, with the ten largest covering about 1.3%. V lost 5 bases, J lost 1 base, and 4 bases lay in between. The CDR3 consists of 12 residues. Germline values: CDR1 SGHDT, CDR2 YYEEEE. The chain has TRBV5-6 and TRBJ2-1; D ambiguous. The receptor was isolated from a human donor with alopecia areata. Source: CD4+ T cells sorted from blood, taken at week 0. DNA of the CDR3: TGTGCCAGCAGTTTTTCCTACAATGAGCAGTTCTTC. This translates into CASSFSYNEQFF.